The 30 T cell receptor beta chains presented below share a single source sample, sequenced in a study of beta chain features in type 1 diabetes. Sequencing targeted expressed TCRB transcripts, as all isolated RNA had been reverse transcribed. Libraries were prepared by immunoSEQ multiplex PCR; TCRdb keeps only in-frame clonotypes and omits some of them. The top ten hold approximately 0.019% of the sample, which has a few hundred thousand clones, about 16% seen once. Sequencing input: naive CD4+ T cells from blood. The receptors were sampled from a woman younger than 30 in good health.

This clone was picked up a small number of times. This rearrangement joins TRBV10-3 to TRBJ2-3; TRBD1 matches at 8 bases. This CDR3 region has 16 residues. The V gene end was trimmed by 0 bases and the J gene end by 2 bases; junction bases not matched to a gene: 4. The germline V gene has CDR1 ENHRY and CDR2 SYGVKD. Here the CDR3 reads CAISESTGAYTDTQYF. CDR3 coding DNA: TGTGCCATCAGTGAGTCGACAGGGGCATACACAGATACGCAGTATTTT.

This clone was observed a few times. The V and J genes are TRBV7-2 and TRBJ2-7; perhaps TRBD2 as D (6 bases). Trimming cost V 5 bases and J 0 bases, with 11 bases left between them. CDR1 and CDR2 (germline): SGHTA, FQGNSA. CDR3 size: 14 residues. CDR3: CASSPTSSSYEQYF. In DNA form, the CDR3 reads TGTGCCAGCAGCCCTACTAGCAGCTCCTACGAGCAGTACTTC.

This clone showed up just a few times. This rearrangement joins TRBV15 to TRBJ2-5, with D perhaps TRBD1 (6 bases). The CDR3 sequence is 15 residues long. V was cut by 1 base and J by 4 bases, with 13 bases left in between. The V gene's germline CDR1 is LNHNV and CDR2 YYDKDF (reference sequence). CDR3 in DNA: TGTGCCACCAGCAGAGTCCCCGTACAGGGAGAGACCCAGTACTTC. Translated: CATSRVPVQGETQYF. The full variable domain, with the rest looked up from reference TRBV15 and TRBJ2-5, is DAMVIQNPRYQVTQFGKPVTLSCSQTLNHNVMYWYQQKSSQAPKLLFHYYDKDFNNEADTPDNFQSRRPNTSFCFLDIRSPGLGDTAMYLCATSRVPVQGETQYFGPGTRLLVL.

J is TRBJ1-1 and V is TRBV5-1; D unresolved. The CDR3 has 13 amino acids. Germline V gives CDR1 SGHRS, CDR2 YFSETQ. V was cut by 2 bases and J by 8 bases, with 13 bases left in between. The CDR3, as DNA: TGCGCCAGCAGCTTTAACGGGGTCGGGGAAGCTTTCTTT. Translating it yields CASSFNGVGEAFF.

This clone has just a few counts. The gene calls are TRBV10-3 and TRBJ2-7; 7 bases are shared with TRBD1. The CDR3 runs 13 residues. Germline V CDR1 and CDR2: ENHRY, SYGVKD. Losses at the gene ends were 5 bases for V and 1 base for J; bases not matched to a gene: 2. CDR3 sequence (DNA): TGTGCCATCAGTCGGACAGGTTCCTACGAGCAGTACTTC. Its translation is CAISRTGSYEQYF.

This chain uses TRBV7-7 with TRBJ2-2; D might be TRBD2 (5 bases). This CDR3 spans 14 amino acids. The V gene's germline CDR1 is SSHAT and CDR2 FNYEAQ (reference sequence). V was cut by 6 bases and J by 5 bases, with 13 bases left in between. In DNA, the CDR3 is TGTGCCAGCAGTTTAACCGGGGAGACCGGGGAGCTGTTTTTT. Amino acids: CASSLTGETGELFF. The full variable domain, in which reference TRBV7-7 and TRBJ2-2 provide the parts outside the CDR3, is GAGVSQSPRYKVTKRGQDVTLRCDPISSHATLYWYQQALGQGPEFLTYFNYEAQPDKSGLPSDRFSAERPEGSISTLTIQRTEQRDSAMYRCASSLTGETGELFFGEGSRLTVL.

This chain connects TRBV7-9 to TRBJ2-5; 9 bases fit TRBD1. Trimming took 5 bases from V and 4 from J; bases not matched to a gene: 5. The CDR3 has 14 amino acids. Germline-derived CDR1 and CDR2 are SEHNR and FQNEAQ (reference sequence). CDR3 residues: CASSRDRVGETQYF. The CDR3 bases are TGTGCCAGCAGCCGGGACAGGGTGGGAGAGACCCAGTACTTC.

The chain joins TRBV9 to TRBJ2-1; perhaps TRBD2 as D (5 bases). Germline-derived CDR1 and CDR2 are SGDLS and YYNGEE. The CDR3 loop spans 15 amino acids. With 0 bases removed from V and 5 bases from J, the gap between germline ends came to 12 bases. The CDR3, as DNA: TGTGCCAGCAGCGTAGATTTATGGGGAGACAATGAGCAGTTCTTC. The encoded protein is CASSVDLWGDNEQFF.

The V and J genes are TRBV7-9 and TRBJ2-5, with 8 bases fitting TRBD2. The end of the DNA is better explained by TRBJ2-7, so the J call may be wrong. Looked up from germline, CDR1 is SEHNR and CDR2 is FQNEAQ (reference sequence). The CDR3 covers 13 residues. The CDR3 spells CASSLSGVYEQYF. CDR3 DNA: TGTGCCAGCAGCCTTAGCGGGGTATACGAGCAGTACTTC.

CDR3 sequence: CASSQEGARTNTGELFF. CDR3 in DNA: TGCGCCAGCAGCCAAGAAGGGGCGAGGACGAACACCGGGGAGCTGTTTTTT. The chain recombines TRBV4-1 with TRBJ2-2, with D possibly matching TRBD1 (5 bases). Germline CDR1 MGHRA, CDR2 YSYEKL. The CDR3 contains 17 residues. V lost 0 bases and J lost 0, with 11 bases in between.

This clone came up a few times. CDR3 sequence (DNA): TGTGCCAGCAGCTCCCAAGGGGGTCTAGACCATACGCAGTATTTT. Translated: CASSSQGGLDHTQYF. The chain carries TRBV7-9 and TRBJ2-3; a possible D gene is TRBD1 (6 bases). In germline, CDR1 is SEHNR, CDR2 FQNEAQ (reference sequence). This CDR3 has 15 amino acids. The V end lost 4 bases, the J end lost 7 bases, and 18 bases lay between the germline ends.

This clone came up a few times. V usage is TRBV30 and J usage is TRBJ1-5; 8 nucleotides agree with TRBD1. The germline V gene encodes CDR1 GTSNPN and CDR2 SVGIG (reference sequence). This CDR3 is 17 amino acids long. V shed 2 bases, J shed 0 bases, and the junction held 9 bases outside the gene matches. The CDR3 spells CAWSTNRDRYSNQPQHF. The DNA of the CDR3 is TGTGCCTGGAGTACCAACCGGGACAGGTATAGCAATCAGCCCCAGCATTTT.

The V gene is TRBV27, the J gene TRBJ2-7; 8 bases are a match to TRBD1. From germline, CDR1 is MNHEY and CDR2 SMNVEV (reference sequence). The CDR3 is made up of 13 amino acids. J gave up 7 bases and V 6 bases, and 8 bases lay outside the gene matches. The CDR3 region is CASRTQGAGEQYF. As DNA, the CDR3 is TGTGCCAGCAGGACCCAGGGGGCAGGGGAGCAGTACTTC.

This clone has a handful of counts. The genes are TRBV7-9 and TRBJ2-5; D remains unclear. The germline V and J ends were trimmed by 2 bases and 0 bases, with 7 bases remaining between them. This CDR3 comprises 14 residues. Germline CDR1 and CDR2: SEHNR and FQNEAQ (reference sequence). The CDR3 nucleotides read TGTGCCAGCAGCTTATTCCCAGACCAAGAGACCCAGTACTTC. Translated, it gives CASSLFPDQETQYF.

The rearrangement uses TRBV28 and TRBJ1-5, with 9 bases that match TRBD1. The CDR3 totals 16 residues. Per germline, CDR1 MDHEN and CDR2 SYDVKM. Trimming removed 6 bases from V and 2 bases from J; junction bases left unmatched: 8. The CDR3 here is CASRLIQGAGNQPQHF. DNA for the CDR3: TGTGCCAGCAGACTGATACAGGGGGCGGGCAATCAGCCCCAGCATTTT.

This clone appeared a few times. This chain uses TRBV27 with TRBJ2-1; the D is unclear. V was shortened by 7 bases and J by 6 bases, with 13 bases between the two germline ends. The CDR3 sequence is 13 residues long. Germline values: CDR1 MNHEY, CDR2 SMNVEV (reference sequence). CDR3 in DNA: TGTGCCAGCAAGCGCGATGGGTCCAATGAGCAGTTCTTC. This sequence encodes CASKRDGSNEQFF.

This clone was counted only a few times. J is TRBJ2-3 and V is TRBV18; D ambiguous. The V gene lost 2 bases and the J gene lost 3 bases, with 3 bases spanning the gap. The CDR3 totals 12 residues. The germline V gene has CDR1 KGHSH and CDR2 LQKENI. CDR3 nucleotide sequence: TGTGCCAGCTCACCAATAACAGATACGCAGTATTTT. Protein: CASSPITDTQYF.

The chain couples TRBV30 to TRBJ2-7, with 8 positions matching TRBD1. In germline, CDR1 is GTSNPN, CDR2 SVGIG (reference sequence). This CDR3 region has 14 residues. Trimming took 6 bases from V and 2 from J; bases not matched to a gene: 9. The CDR3 here is CACYRDRLTYEQYF. The CDR3 nucleotides are TGTGCCTGTTACCGGGACAGGCTAACCTACGAGCAGTACTTC.

This sequence joins TRBV7-9 and TRBJ2-5; the D is unclear. The CDR3 runs to 14 residues. Per the germline V gene, CDR1 is SEHNR and CDR2 is FQNEAQ (reference sequence). V was clipped by 6 bases and J by 2 bases, with 13 bases between them. Written as DNA, the CDR3 is TGTGCCAGCAGTAACTGGGCAGAACAAGAGACCCAGTACTTC. Amino acids: CASSNWAEQETQYF.

The chain recombines TRBV6-1 with TRBJ2-3; D perhaps matches TRBD1 (6 bases). The CDR3 totals 12 residues. CDR1 and CDR2 from the germline V gene are MNHNS and SASEGT. V was clipped by 6 bases and J by 8 bases, with 12 bases between them. The CDR3 sequence is CASRAQGGTQYF. CDR3 bases: TGTGCCAGCAGGGCACAGGGTGGTACGCAGTATTTT.

The V and J genes are TRBV4-2 and TRBJ2-7; TRBD2 matches 10 bases. Trimming at V came to 2 bases and at J to 6 bases, leaving 4 bases not matched to a gene. CDR1 is LGHNA and CDR2 is YNFKEQ in the germline V gene. The CDR3 extends over 14 amino acids. CDR3 sequence reads: CASSQPAGGLEQYF. CDR3 bases: TGTGCCAGCAGCCAACCAGCGGGAGGGCTCGAGCAGTACTTC.

The chain couples TRBV5-1 to TRBJ1-1; 8 nucleotides align to TRBD1. The CDR3 has 14 amino acids. Germline CDR1 SGHRS, CDR2 YFSETQ. Unmatched junction bases numbered 6, after V lost 3 bases and J lost 5 bases. The CDR3 loop is CASSSTGVGTEAFF. The CDR3 DNA follows: TGCGCCAGCAGCTCGACAGGGGTCGGGACTGAAGCTTTCTTT.

This clone was seen only a few times. The rearrangement uses TRBV5-1 and TRBJ1-2, with D perhaps matching TRBD1 (6 bases). The V end lost 0 bases, the J end lost 7 bases, and 10 bases lay between the germline ends. This CDR3 has 13 residues. CDR1 and CDR2 from the germline V gene are SGHRS and YFSETQ. The CDR3 DNA reads TGCGCCAGCAGCTTGGATCAGGGGTTTGGCTACACCTTC. Amino acids: CASSLDQGFGYTF.

The chain carries TRBV6-5 and TRBJ2-1; D perhaps matches TRBD2 (6 bases). Trimming took 4 bases from V and 4 from J, leaving 17 bases between them. This CDR3 is 16 amino acids long. CDR1 is MNHEY, CDR2 SVGAGI, per germline. DNA for the CDR3: TGTGCCAGCAGTTCCGCTGGAGGGGTCGGTTACAATGAGCAGTTCTTC. Translation gives CASSSAGGVGYNEQFF.

CDR3 DNA: TGTGCCAGCAGCCAGCTTGGGACAGGGTTCACTGAAGCTTTCTTT. Translation gives CASSQLGTGFTEAFF. J is TRBJ1-1 and V is TRBV7-6; 9 bases map to TRBD1. CDR1 and CDR2 (germline): SGHVS, FNYEAQ. The CDR3 runs 15 residues. V shed 5 bases, J shed 4 bases, and the junction held 8 bases outside the gene matches.

This clone has just a few counts. This sequence joins TRBV9 and TRBJ1-1; tentative D call: TRBD1 (6 bases). Germline CDR1 and CDR2: SGDLS and YYNGEE. The CDR3 length is 16 residues. V lost 5 bases, J lost 1 base, and 18 bases lay in between. The DNA for the CDR3 is TGTGCCAGCAGAGATACTGGTGGGGGCGGGAACACTGAAGCTTTCTTT. It translates to CASRDTGGGGNTEAFF.

The V call is TRBV28, the J call TRBJ2-7; TRBD2 aligns across 8 bases. Germline assignment: CDR1 MDHEN and CDR2 SYDVKM. After removal of 6 bases from V and 6 bases from J, the junction contained 13 bases not matched to a gene. This CDR3 has 15 amino acids. The CDR3 DNA follows: TGTGCCAGCAGCCCCGTGGCCGGGAGGGCCCTCGAGCAGTACTTC. Translated, it gives CASSPVAGRALEQYF.

The rearrangement uses TRBV27 and TRBJ2-5, with 8 bases lining up with TRBD2. V lost 0 bases to trimming and J lost 7 bases; unmatched junction nucleotides: 16. CDR3 length: 18 residues. The germline CDR1 and CDR2 sequences are MNHEY and SMNVEV (reference sequence). The CDR3 loop is CASSLSGVAGPQGGTQYF. Written as DNA, the CDR3 is TGTGCCAGCAGTTTATCGGGGGTAGCGGGACCGCAGGGTGGGACCCAGTACTTC.

J is TRBJ2-5 and V is TRBV11-1; no reliable D call. Trimming pared 5 bases from V and 0 bases from J, leaving 7 bases between. The CDR3 has 13 amino acids. Germline assignment: CDR1 SGHAT and CDR2 FQDESV (reference sequence). As DNA, the CDR3 is TGTGCCAGCAGCACCCAGAACCAAGAGACCCAGTACTTC. It specifies CASSTQNQETQYF.

The chain combines TRBV27 with TRBJ2-3; no firm D call. The CDR3 extends over 13 amino acids. Germline V gene lookup returns CDR1 MNHEY and CDR2 SMNVEV (reference sequence). Trimming took off 3 bases at V and 5 bases at J, with 9 bases between the two ends. CDR3 in DNA: TGTGCCAGCAGTTTCCAACGCAGAGATACGCAGTATTTT. This codes for CASSFQRRDTQYF.